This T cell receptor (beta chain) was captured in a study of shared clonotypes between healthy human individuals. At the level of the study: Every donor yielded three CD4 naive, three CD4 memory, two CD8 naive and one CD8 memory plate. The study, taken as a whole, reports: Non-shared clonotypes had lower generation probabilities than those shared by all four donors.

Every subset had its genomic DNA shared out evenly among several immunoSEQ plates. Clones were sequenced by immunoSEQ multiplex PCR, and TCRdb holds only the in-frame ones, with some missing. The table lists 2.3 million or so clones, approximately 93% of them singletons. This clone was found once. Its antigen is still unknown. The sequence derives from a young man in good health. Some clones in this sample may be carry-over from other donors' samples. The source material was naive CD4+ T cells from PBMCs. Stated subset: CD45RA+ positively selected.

The CDR3 coding sequence is TGTGCCAGCAGCCCTCGGTGGGGTTCCTACGAGCAGTACTTC. Translation: CASSPRWGSYEQYF. The chain couples TRBV7-2 to TRBJ2-7; D uncertain. V lost 5 bases and J lost 1, with 12 bases in between. Germline V gene sequence: CDR1 SGHTA, CDR2 FQGNSA. The CDR3 runs to 14 residues.